Following are 30 T cell receptor beta chains from one sample sequenced in a study of blood T cell repertoires in COVID-19. The repertoire was sequenced with immunoSEQ multiplex PCR; TCRdb's copy has only in-frame clones and lacks some. The table includes more than 200,000 clones, around 86% detected once. The sequenced material came from PBMCs or T cells enriched from blood (not recorded which). These receptors all stem from a woman in her fifties or sixties who had recovered from COVID-19.

This rearrangement joins TRBV28 to TRBJ1-6; D gene uncertain. This CDR3 region has 12 residues. Germline V CDR1 and CDR2: MDHEN, SYDVKM. V lost 2 bases and J lost 12, with 8 bases in between. This chain's CDR3 is CASSLPRGPLHF. The CDR3 nucleotides read TGTGCCAGCAGTTTACCCCGGGGACCCCTCCACTTT.

The chain links TRBV28 to TRBJ1-5; D uncertain. Germline assignment: CDR1 MDHEN and CDR2 SYDVKM. V was trimmed by 6 bases and J by 0 bases, leaving 30 bases between them. The CDR3 consists of 21 residues. In DNA, the CDR3 is TGTGCCAGCAGGGGCCTACCTGGGAGGGTTCGAGTCGGGTATAGCAATCAGCCCCAGCATTTT. Translating gives CASRGLPGRVRVGYSNQPQHF.

The chain carries TRBV5-4 and TRBJ1-1; D unresolved. The CDR3 consists of 13 residues. The V and J ends lost 5 bases and 2 bases respectively, with 10 bases between them. Germline V CDR1 and CDR2: SGHNT, YYREEE (reference sequence). The CDR3 sequence is CASSLSRNTEAFF. The CDR3 bases are TGTGCCAGCAGTCTTAGCAGAAACACTGAAGCTTTCTTT.

The chain couples TRBV5-6 to TRBJ2-2; 10 positions agree with TRBD2. The CDR3 loop spans 18 amino acids. Germline CDR1 and CDR2: SGHDT and YYEEEE. The ends lost 3 bases at V and 5 bases at J; junction bases unmatched: 13. The CDR3 loop reads CASSSPYRSGRGTGELFF. CDR3 DNA sequence: TGTGCCAGCAGCTCTCCCTACCGAAGCGGGAGGGGAACCGGGGAGCTGTTTTTT.

CDR3 coding DNA: TGTGCCAGCGAGCGGGACTCCTACGAGCAGTACTTC. Protein sequence: CASERDSYEQYF. The chain employs TRBV28 and TRBJ2-7; 7 bases align to TRBD2. The germline V gene has CDR1 MDHEN and CDR2 SYDVKM. The CDR3 is 12 amino acids. V gave up 8 bases and J gave up 0 bases; unmatched junction bases: 1.

The chain recombines TRBV6-5 with TRBJ2-6; no clear D gene. The CDR3 has 14 residues. Germline CDR1 reads MNHEY; CDR2 reads SVGAGI. Trimming pared 2 bases from V and 1 base from J, leaving 3 bases between. CDR3 sequence reads: CASSYASGANVLTF. The CDR3, as DNA: TGTGCCAGCAGTTACGCGTCTGGGGCCAACGTCCTGACTTTC.

V gene TRBV9 combines with J gene TRBJ1-1, with 8 bases aligning to TRBD1. CDR3 length equals 15 residues. Germline V gene data show CDR1 as SGDLS and CDR2 as YYNGEE. With 0 bases clipped from V and 1 base from J, the junction kept 2 bases outside the gene matches. CDR3 DNA sequence: TGTGCCAGCAGCGTAGGGACAGGGACGAACACTGAAGCTTTCTTT. This sequence encodes CASSVGTGTNTEAFF.

V usage is TRBV5-1 and J usage is TRBJ1-1; D remains unclear. V was clipped by 6 bases and J by 0 bases, with 12 bases between them. Germline-derived CDR1 and CDR2 are SGHRS and YFSETQ. The CDR3 is made up of 14 amino acids. This CDR3 reads CASTHPSMNTEAFF. CDR3 nucleotides: TGCGCCAGCACTCATCCTAGCATGAACACTGAAGCTTTCTTT.

The V and J genes are TRBV7-2 and TRBJ2-1; D is perhaps TRBD1 (6 bases). The CDR3 contains 14 residues. V shed 5 bases and J shed 3 bases, with 11 bases lying between them. Germline CDR1 and CDR2: SGHTA and FQGNSA. DNA of the CDR3: TGTGCCAGCAGCAAAGGGACACTCTACAATGAGCAGTTCTTC. Translation: CASSKGTLYNEQFF.

This chain links TRBV11-2 with TRBJ1-1; the D is unclear. V shed 5 bases and J shed 6 bases, with 13 bases lying between them. There are 13 residues in the CDR3. Germline CDR1 and CDR2: SGHAT and FQNNGV. CDR3 sequence (DNA): TGTGCCAGCAGCCCCCGCTTAGTGGCTGAAGCTTTCTTT. Residues: CASSPRLVAEAFF.

The chain joins TRBV28 to TRBJ2-5; a possible D gene is TRBD1 (6 bases). The V end lost 2 bases, the J end lost 5 bases, and 15 bases lay between the germline ends. The CDR3 totals 15 residues. Germline assignment: CDR1 MDHEN and CDR2 SYDVKM. CDR3 region: CASSLSNRAWETQYF. In nucleotides, the CDR3 is TGTGCCAGCAGTTTAAGTAACAGGGCTTGGGAGACCCAGTACTTC.

The V gene is TRBV5-6, the J gene TRBJ2-7; 11 positions match TRBD2. The V segment lost 4 bases and the J segment 5 bases; nucleotides outside the gene matches: 8. Germline V gene sequence: CDR1 SGHDT, CDR2 YYEEEE. The CDR3 is 15 amino acids. In nucleotides, the CDR3 is TGTGCCAGCAGCCACTTTAGCGGGAGGGCCCACGAGCAGTACTTC. Translated: CASSHFSGRAHEQYF.

The chain couples TRBV14 to TRBJ1-1, with D possibly matching TRBD1 (6 bases). CDR1 is SGHDN, CDR2 FVKESK, per germline. This CDR3 has 15 amino acids. V dropped 4 bases and J dropped 11 bases, with 23 bases sitting between them. The CDR3 DNA is TGTGCCAGCAGCCGACGCGGCACAGGGTTTGTCGAGGCTTTCTTT. This gives the protein CASSRRGTGFVEAFF.

This clone came up a few times. The chain recombines TRBV11-3 with TRBJ1-2, with a possible D match to TRBD1 (5 bases). This CDR3 has 15 residues. V was pared by 1 base and J by 3 bases, with 12 bases between. Germline V lookup: CDR1 SGHNT, CDR2 YENEEA. The CDR3, as DNA: TGTGCCAGCAGCTTAGGTGGCAGGGAGGACTATGGCTACACCTTC. Residues: CASSLGGREDYGYTF.

This chain uses TRBV9 with TRBJ2-1; 8 nucleotides match TRBD1. J lost 6 bases, V lost 1 base, and 3 bases had no gene match. The CDR3 contains 14 residues. Germline V gives CDR1 SGDLS, CDR2 YYNGEE. The CDR3 nucleotides are TGTGCCAGCAGCGTACAGGGGGCGGTCAATGAGCAGTTCTTC. As protein: CASSVQGAVNEQFF.

J is TRBJ2-5 and V is TRBV10-3, with TRBD2 identical over 11 bases. Losses at the gene ends were 7 bases for V and 5 bases for J; bases not matched to a gene: 6. The CDR3 is 14 residues long. CDR1 and CDR2 (germline): ENHRY, SYGVKD. This CDR3 is CAINSGRAGETQYF. The CDR3, as DNA: TGTGCCATCAATAGCGGGAGGGCGGGGGAGACCCAGTACTTC.

The V call is TRBV7-9, the J call TRBJ1-4; D is unresolved. V was shortened by 3 bases and J by 2 bases, with 7 bases between the two germline ends. CDR3 length equals 14 residues. Germline V gene sequence: CDR1 SEHNR, CDR2 FQNEAQ (reference sequence). CDR3 amino acids: CASSLTRTNEKLFF. CDR3 nucleotide sequence: TGTGCCAGCAGCTTGACAAGGACTAATGAAAAACTGTTTTTT.

The genes are TRBV5-6 and TRBJ1-2; D may be TRBD1 (5 bases). Trimming took 1 base from V and 6 from J, leaving 10 bases between them. The CDR3 is 13 amino acids. Looked up from germline, CDR1 is SGHDT and CDR2 is YYEEEE. CDR3 amino acids: CASSLWGRDGYTF. The DNA of the CDR3 is TGTGCCAGCAGCTTGTGGGGGAGGGATGGCTACACCTTC.

CDR3: CASSLGSLAGGTQYF. For the CDR3, the DNA is TGTGCCAGCAGCTTAGGATCGCTAGCGGGAGGTACGCAGTATTTT. The genes are TRBV7-6 and TRBJ2-3; 11 bases map to TRBD2. The CDR3 spans 15 residues. Trimming removed 1 base from V and 8 bases from J; junction bases left unmatched: 5. Germline V gene lookup returns CDR1 SGHVS and CDR2 FNYEAQ.

This clone has a single count. The chain is built from TRBV11-2 and TRBJ1-1; TRBD1 is a possible D gene (6 bases). Germline V gene data show CDR1 as SGHAT and CDR2 as FQNNGV. The germline V and J ends were trimmed by 6 bases and 11 bases, with 19 bases remaining between them. This CDR3 region has 13 residues. CDR3 DNA: TGTGCCAGCAGACAAGACAGCTATCAGGGGGCTTTCTTT. Protein sequence: CASRQDSYQGAFF.

The V and J genes are TRBV10-3 and TRBJ1-4, with a weak D call TRBD1 (5 bases). The CDR3 has 13 amino acids. Germline V gene data show CDR1 as ENHRY and CDR2 as SYGVKD. Trimming pared 4 bases from V and 8 bases from J, leaving 11 bases between. CDR3 DNA sequence: TGTGCCATCAGTGGCCGACAGAACGAAAAACTGTTTTTT. Its translation: CAISGRQNEKLFF.

This chain connects TRBV4-1 to TRBJ1-2; 7 nucleotides agree with TRBD1. Germline V lookup: CDR1 MGHRA, CDR2 YSYEKL. V gave up 3 bases and J gave up 4 bases; unmatched junction bases: 8. There are 15 residues in the CDR3. DNA for the CDR3: TGCGCCAGCAGCCAGCGACAGGGTGGCCCCTATGGCTACACCTTC. Translated: CASSQRQGGPYGYTF.

The rearrangement joins TRBV7-2 to TRBJ1-1; 7 bases map to TRBD1. V dropped 5 bases and J dropped 0; count of bases not matched to a gene: 6. Germline CDR1 and CDR2: SGHTA and FQGNSA. CDR3 length: 15 residues. The CDR3 region is CASSPLQGVNTEAFF. The CDR3 nucleotides read TGTGCCAGCAGCCCACTTCAGGGGGTGAACACTGAAGCTTTCTTT.

This chain links TRBV6-5 with TRBJ1-1; a possible D gene is TRBD1 (5 bases). V was trimmed by 4 bases and J by 1 base, leaving 16 bases between them. Per germline, CDR1 MNHEY and CDR2 SVGAGI. The CDR3 is 16 amino acids. The CDR3 region has the DNA TGTGCCAGCAGTTCCTTTGCTCAGGGATCGAACACTGAAGCTTTCTTT. Its translation: CASSSFAQGSNTEAFF.

The rearrangement links TRBV3-1 (or the pseudogene TRBV3-2) to TRBJ1-2; 11 nucleotides match TRBD1. With 3 bases clipped from V and 7 bases from J, the junction kept 7 bases outside the gene matches. CDR1 LGHDT and CDR2 YNNKEL come from the germline V gene (reference sequence). The CDR3 length is 15 residues. The CDR3 DNA sequence: TGTGCCAGCAGCCAGATACCGGACAGGGGGCCTGGCTACACCTTC. Protein sequence: CASSQIPDRGPGYTF.

V usage is TRBV28 and J usage is TRBJ1-2; 7 nucleotides agree with TRBD1. After removal of 6 bases from V and 7 bases from J, the junction contained 8 bases not matched to a gene. The CDR3 has 13 residues. The V gene's germline CDR1 is MDHEN and CDR2 SYDVKM. The CDR3 sequence: CASRRDRVAGYTF. The CDR3 nucleotides are TGTGCCAGCAGAAGAGACAGGGTGGCTGGCTACACCTTC.

The gene calls are TRBV5-5 and TRBJ2-4, with TRBD1 as a possible D gene (6 bases). Trimming pared 5 bases from V and 0 bases from J, leaving 18 bases between. The CDR3 totals 17 residues. Germline values: CDR1 SGHKS, CDR2 YYEKEE (reference sequence). CDR3 residues: CASRKVFGGLAKNIQYF. CDR3 sequence (DNA): TGTGCCAGCAGAAAAGTCTTTGGGGGCTTAGCCAAAAACATTCAGTACTTC.

This chain uses TRBV6-2 or TRBV6-3 with TRBJ2-1; TRBD2 aligns across 10 bases. Germline-derived CDR1 and CDR2 are MNHEY and SVGEGT. The length of the CDR3 is 17 residues. After removal of 4 bases from V and 3 bases from J, the junction contained 9 bases not matched to a gene. The CDR3 DNA reads as TGTGCCAGCAGTTCCGAGCGAACTAGCGGGATCTACAATGAGCAGTTCTTC. This codes for CASSSERTSGIYNEQFF.

The V and J genes are TRBV27 and TRBJ1-3; no firm D call. The CDR3 is made up of 16 amino acids. Trimming took 4 bases from V and 2 from J, leaving 15 bases between them. Germline V gene sequence: CDR1 MNHEY, CDR2 SMNVEV (reference sequence). CDR3 region: CASSSLGRFPGNTIYF. The CDR3 coding sequence is TGTGCCAGCAGTTCCCTTGGGAGGTTCCCTGGAAACACCATATATTTT.

The rearrangement uses TRBV15 and TRBJ1-2; weak D call: TRBD1 (5 bases). The V gene lost 2 bases and the J gene lost 2 bases, with 18 bases spanning the gap. The CDR3 sequence is 17 residues long. The germline gives CDR1 LNHNV, CDR2 YYDKDF (reference sequence). The CDR3 here is CATSRNTVWGGNYGYTF. CDR3 nucleotides: TGTGCCACCAGCAGAAATACCGTATGGGGGGGAAACTATGGCTACACCTTC.